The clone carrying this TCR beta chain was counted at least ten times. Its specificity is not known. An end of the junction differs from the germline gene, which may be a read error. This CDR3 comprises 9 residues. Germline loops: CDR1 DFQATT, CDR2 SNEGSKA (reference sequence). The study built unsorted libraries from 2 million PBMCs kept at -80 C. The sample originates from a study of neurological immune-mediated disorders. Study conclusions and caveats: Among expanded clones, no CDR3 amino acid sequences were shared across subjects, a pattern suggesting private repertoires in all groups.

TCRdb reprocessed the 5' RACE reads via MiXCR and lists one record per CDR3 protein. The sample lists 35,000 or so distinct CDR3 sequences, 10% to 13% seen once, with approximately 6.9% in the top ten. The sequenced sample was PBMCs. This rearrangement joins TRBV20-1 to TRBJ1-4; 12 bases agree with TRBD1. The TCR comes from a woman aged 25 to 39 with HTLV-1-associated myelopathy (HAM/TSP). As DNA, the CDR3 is TGCAGGGAAACCGGGACAGGGGGCTTT. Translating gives CRETGTGGF.